A selection of T cell receptor beta chains follows, all from one sample in a study of T cells in Graves' hyperthyroidism and ophthalmopathy. TCRdb redid the calling of the multiplex PCR reads with MiXCR, one entry per CDR3 protein. Found here are about 24,000 distinct CDR3 sequences, approximately 49% of them singletons; the top ten hold approximately 25%. Sequencing was performed on blood. These receptors came from a woman aged 40 to 49 with Graves' hyperthyroidism that later progressed to Graves' ophthalmopathy. CDR3s include the opening cysteine and the closing phenylalanine or tryptophan. The D gene is left open where the match is weak. Where a row states a size, it is once, few, many or the class of an expanded clone; other rows omit it.

J gene: TRBJ2-7; D gene: -; clone size: -; V gene: TRBV6-1; CDR3 protein: CASSERYEQCF; CDR3 DNA: TGTGCCAGCAGTGAGAGGTACGAGCAGTGCTTC
J gene: TRBJ2-5; D gene: -; clone size: few; V gene: TRBV29-1; CDR3 protein: CSVDSKETQYF; CDR3 DNA: TGCAGCGTTGACAGTAAAGAGACCCAGTACTTC
J gene: TRBJ1-6; D gene: TRBD1; clone size: once; V gene: TRBV7-2; CDR3 protein: CASSPGQGSYSPLHF; CDR3 DNA: TGTGCCAGCAGCCCAGGACAGGGAAGTTACTCACCCCTCCACTTT
J gene: TRBJ2-1; D gene: -; clone size: once; V gene: TRBV25-1; CDR3 protein: CASNRGTDNEQFF; CDR3 DNA: TGTGCCAGCAATAGGGGGACCGACAATGAGCAGTTCTTC
J gene: TRBJ1-2; D gene: -; clone size: -; V gene: TRBV2; CDR3 protein: CASSENNRGYTF; CDR3 DNA: TGTGCCAGCAGTGAAAATAATCGTGGCTACACCTTC
J gene: TRBJ2-5; D gene: TRBD2; clone size: -; V gene: TRBV7-9; CDR3 protein: CASSPGVAGGQETQYF; CDR3 DNA: TGTGCCAGCAGCCCGGGGGTAGCGGGAGGACAAGAGACCCAGTACTTC
J gene: TRBJ1-6; D gene: TRBD1; clone size: -; V gene: TRBV2; CDR3 protein: CASSDRDRANSPLHF; CDR3 DNA: TGTGCCAGCAGTGATCGGGACAGGGCAAATTCACCCCTCCACTTT
J gene: TRBJ1-1; D gene: TRBD1; clone size: few; V gene: TRBV7-9; CDR3 protein: CASSAGQVNTEAFF; CDR3 DNA: TGTGCCAGCAGTGCTGGACAGGTGAACACTGAAGCTTTCTTT
J gene: TRBJ1-4; D gene: TRBD1; clone size: medium-sized; V gene: TRBV19; CDR3 protein: CASSFGQVEKLFF; CDR3 DNA: TGTGCCAGTAGTTTCGGACAGGTTGAAAAACTGTTTTTT
J gene: TRBJ2-3; D gene: TRBD2; clone size: -; V gene: TRBV5-1; CDR3 protein: CASSPRLAGEADTQYF; CDR3 DNA: TGCGCCAGCAGCCCACGTCTAGCGGGAGAGGCAGATACGCAGTATTTT
J gene: TRBJ1-2; D gene: TRBD1; clone size: few; V gene: TRBV20-1; CDR3 protein: CSARGQVLYGYTF; CDR3 DNA: TGCAGTGCTAGGGGACAGGTCCTATATGGCTACACCTTC
J gene: TRBJ2-5; D gene: -; clone size: medium-sized; V gene: TRBV20-1; CDR3 protein: CSALPPGLARPETQYF; CDR3 DNA: TGCAGTGCTCTCCCCCCGGGTCTAGCTCGACCAGAGACCCAGTACTTC
J gene: TRBJ2-5; D gene: -; clone size: -; V gene: TRBV3-1; CDR3 protein: CASSQRDLTLGRETQYF; CDR3 DNA: TGTGCCAGCAGCCAACGGGACTTAACCCTGGGTAGAGAGACCCAGTACTTC
J gene: TRBJ1-1; D gene: -; clone size: -; V gene: TRBV5-8; CDR3 protein: CASRIFRGNLNTEAFF; CDR3 DNA: TGTGCCAGCAGAATCTTTAGAGGCAACTTGAACACTGAAGCTTTCTTT
J gene: TRBJ1-5; D gene: TRBD1; clone size: -; V gene: TRBV28; CDR3 protein: CANRATGTNEHF; CDR3 DNA: TGTGCCAACAGAGCGACAGGGACAAATGAGCATTTT